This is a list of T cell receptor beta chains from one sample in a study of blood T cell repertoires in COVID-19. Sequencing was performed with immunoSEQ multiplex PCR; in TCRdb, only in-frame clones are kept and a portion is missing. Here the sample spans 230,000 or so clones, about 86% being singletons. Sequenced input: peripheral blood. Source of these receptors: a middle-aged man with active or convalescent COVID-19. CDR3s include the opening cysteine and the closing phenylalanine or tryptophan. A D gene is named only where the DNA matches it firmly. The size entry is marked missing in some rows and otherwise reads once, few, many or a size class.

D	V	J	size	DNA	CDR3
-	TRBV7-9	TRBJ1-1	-	TGTGCCAGCAGCTTACTGCGACAACTGAACACTGAAGCTTTCTTT	CASSLLRQLNTEAFF
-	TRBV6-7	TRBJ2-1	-	TGTGCCAGCAGTTACTCGAAGCGGAAGCCCATCTACAATGAGCAGTTCTTC	CASSYSKRKPIYNEQFF
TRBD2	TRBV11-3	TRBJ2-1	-	TGTGCCAGCAGCTTACTAGCGGCCCCCTACAATGAGCAGTTCTTC	CASSLLAAPYNEQFF
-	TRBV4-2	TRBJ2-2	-	TGTGCCAGCAGCCAAGACGCTACGTACGGGGAGCTGTTTTTT	CASSQDATYGELFF
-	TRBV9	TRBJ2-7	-	TGTGCCAGCAGCTGGTCAGGGTTAGGCGAGCAGTACTTC	CASSWSGLGEQYF
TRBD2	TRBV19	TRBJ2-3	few	TGTGCCAGTAGGACGACTAGCTCAAGGGCAGATACGCAGTATTTT	CASRTTSSRADTQYF
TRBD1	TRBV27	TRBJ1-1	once	TGTGCCAGCAACCCGGACAGGGGTAACACTGAAGCTTTCTTT	CASNPDRGNTEAFF
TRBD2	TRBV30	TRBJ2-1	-	TGTGCCTGGAGTGTAGCGGGGGGCCGATCCAATGAGCAGTTCTTC	CAWSVAGGRSNEQFF
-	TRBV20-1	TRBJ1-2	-	TGCAGTGCTAGTAGACAGGCTACTAACTATGGCTACACCTTC	CSASRQATNYGYTF
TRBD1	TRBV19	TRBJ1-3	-	TGTGCCAGTAAGGACAGGAACTCTGGAAACACCATATATTTT	CASKDRNSGNTIYF
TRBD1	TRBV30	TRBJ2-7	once	TGTGCCTGGGGGACAGGGTTATCCTACGAGCAGTACTTC	CAWGTGLSYEQYF
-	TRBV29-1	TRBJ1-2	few	TGCAGCGTTGACTCAAATGGAGCCTATGGCTACACCTTC	CSVDSNGAYGYTF
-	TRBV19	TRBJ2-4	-	TGTGCCAGTAGTATTAACGGCGGTGGGGGGGCTAAGGGCAAAAACATTCAGTACTTC	CASSINGGGGAKGKNIQYF
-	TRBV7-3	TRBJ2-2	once	TGTGCCAGCAGCTTAGGTAGCGGACGGGGCACCGGGGAGCTGTTTTTT	CASSLGSGRGTGELFF